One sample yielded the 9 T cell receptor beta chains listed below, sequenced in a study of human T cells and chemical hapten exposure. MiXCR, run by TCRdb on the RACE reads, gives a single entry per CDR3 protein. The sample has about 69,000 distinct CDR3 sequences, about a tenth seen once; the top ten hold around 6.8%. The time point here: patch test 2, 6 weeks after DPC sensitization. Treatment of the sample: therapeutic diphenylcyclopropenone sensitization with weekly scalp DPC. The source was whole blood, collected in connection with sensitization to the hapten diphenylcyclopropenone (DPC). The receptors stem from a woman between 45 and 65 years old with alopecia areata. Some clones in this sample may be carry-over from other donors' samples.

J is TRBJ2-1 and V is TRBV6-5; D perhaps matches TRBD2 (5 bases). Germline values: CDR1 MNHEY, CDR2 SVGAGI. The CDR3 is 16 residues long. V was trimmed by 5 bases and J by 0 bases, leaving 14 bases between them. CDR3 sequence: CASSREADVSYNEQFF. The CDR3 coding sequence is TGTGCCAGCAGTAGAGAAGCGGACGTCTCCTACAATGAGCAGTTCTTC.

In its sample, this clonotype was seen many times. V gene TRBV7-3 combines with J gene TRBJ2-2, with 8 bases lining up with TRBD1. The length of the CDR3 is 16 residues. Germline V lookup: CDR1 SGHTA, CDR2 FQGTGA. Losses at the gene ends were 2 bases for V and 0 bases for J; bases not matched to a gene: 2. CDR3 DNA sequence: TGTGCCAGCAGCTTAGCAGGGGGCGCGAACACCGGGGAGCTGTTTTTT. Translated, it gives CASSLAGGANTGELFF.

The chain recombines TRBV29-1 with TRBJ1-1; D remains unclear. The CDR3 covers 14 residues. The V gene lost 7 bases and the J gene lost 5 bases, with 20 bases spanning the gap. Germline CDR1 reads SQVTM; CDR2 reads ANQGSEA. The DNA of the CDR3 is TGCAGCGGAGGACTCTGGGATAGGGAGACTGAAGCTTTCTTT. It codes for CSGGLWDRETEAFF. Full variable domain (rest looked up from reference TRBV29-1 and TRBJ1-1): SAVISQKPSRDICQRGTSLTIQCQVDSQVTMMFWYRQQPGQSLTLIATANQGSEATYESGFVIDKFPISRPNLTFSTLTVSNMSPEDSSIYLCSGGLWDRETEAFFGQGTRLTVV.

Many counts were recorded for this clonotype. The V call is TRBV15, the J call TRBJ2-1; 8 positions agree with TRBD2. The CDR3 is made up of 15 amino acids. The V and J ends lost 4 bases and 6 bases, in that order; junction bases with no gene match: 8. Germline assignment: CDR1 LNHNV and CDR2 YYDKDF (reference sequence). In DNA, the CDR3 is TGTGCCACCAGCATTAGGACTAGCCAGGGCAATGAGCAGTTCTTC. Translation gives CATSIRTSQGNEQFF. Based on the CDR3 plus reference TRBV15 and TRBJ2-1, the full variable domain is DAMVIQNPRYQVTQFGKPVTLSCSQTLNHNVMYWYQQKSSQAPKLLFHYYDKDFNNEADTPDNFQSRRPNTSFCFLDIRSPGLGDTAMYLCATSIRTSQGNEQFFGPGTRLTVL.

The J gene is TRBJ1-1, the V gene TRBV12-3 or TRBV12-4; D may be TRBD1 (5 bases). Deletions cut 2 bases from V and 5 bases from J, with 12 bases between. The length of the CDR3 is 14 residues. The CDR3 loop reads CASSLSNGGTEAFF. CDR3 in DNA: TGTGCCAGCAGTTTATCGAACGGGGGAACTGAAGCTTTCTTT.

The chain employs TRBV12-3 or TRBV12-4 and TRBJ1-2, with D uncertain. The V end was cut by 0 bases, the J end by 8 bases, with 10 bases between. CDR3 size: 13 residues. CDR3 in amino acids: CASSLARELGYTF. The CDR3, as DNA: TGTGCCAGCAGTTTAGCAAGGGAATTAGGCTACACCTTC.

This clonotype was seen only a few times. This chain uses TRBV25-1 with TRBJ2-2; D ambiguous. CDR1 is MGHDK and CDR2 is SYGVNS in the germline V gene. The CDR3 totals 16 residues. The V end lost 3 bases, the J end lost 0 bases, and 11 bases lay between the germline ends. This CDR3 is CASSDATTSNTGELFF. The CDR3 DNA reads TGTGCCAGCAGTGATGCTACTACATCGAACACCGGGGAGCTGTTTTTT. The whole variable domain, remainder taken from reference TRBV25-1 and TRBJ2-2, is EADIYQTPRYLVIGTGKKITLECSQTMGHDKMYWYQQDPGMELHLIHYSYGVNSTEKGDLSSESTVSRIRTEHFPLTLESARPSHTSQYLCASSDATTSNTGELFFGEGSRLTVL.

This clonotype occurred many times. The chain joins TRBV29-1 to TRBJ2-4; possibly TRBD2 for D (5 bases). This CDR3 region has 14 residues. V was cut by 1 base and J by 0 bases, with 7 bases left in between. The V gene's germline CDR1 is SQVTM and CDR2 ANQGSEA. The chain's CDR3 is CSVEGGLAKNIQYF. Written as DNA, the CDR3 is TGCAGCGTTGAAGGCGGGCTAGCCAAAAACATTCAGTACTTC. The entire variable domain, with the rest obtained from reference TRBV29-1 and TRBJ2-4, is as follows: SAVISQKPSRDICQRGTSLTIQCQVDSQVTMMFWYRQQPGQSLTLIATANQGSEATYESGFVIDKFPISRPNLTFSTLTVSNMSPEDSSIYLCSVEGGLAKNIQYFGAGTRLSVL.

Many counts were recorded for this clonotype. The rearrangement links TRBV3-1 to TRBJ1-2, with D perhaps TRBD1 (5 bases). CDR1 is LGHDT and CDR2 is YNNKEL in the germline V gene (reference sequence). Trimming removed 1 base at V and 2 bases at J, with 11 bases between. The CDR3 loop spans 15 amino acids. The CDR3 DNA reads TGTGCCAGCAGCCAAGGGCAGGGCCTAAACTATGGCTACACCTTC. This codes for CASSQGQGLNYGYTF.